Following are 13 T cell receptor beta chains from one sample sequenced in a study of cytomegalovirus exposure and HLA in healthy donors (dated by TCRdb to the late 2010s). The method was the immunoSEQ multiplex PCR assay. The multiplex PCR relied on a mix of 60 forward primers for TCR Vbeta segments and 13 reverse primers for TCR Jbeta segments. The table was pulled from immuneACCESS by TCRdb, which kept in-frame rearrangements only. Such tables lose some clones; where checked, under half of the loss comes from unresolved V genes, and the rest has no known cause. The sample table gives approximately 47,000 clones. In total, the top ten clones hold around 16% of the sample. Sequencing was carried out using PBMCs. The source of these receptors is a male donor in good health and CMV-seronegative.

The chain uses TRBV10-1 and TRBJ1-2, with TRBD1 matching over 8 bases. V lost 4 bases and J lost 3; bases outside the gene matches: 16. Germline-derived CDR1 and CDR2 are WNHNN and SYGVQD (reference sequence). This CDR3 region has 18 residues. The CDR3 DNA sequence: TGCGCCAGCAGTGGGGGGGGACAGGTTTTAGGGCCCCACTATGGCTACACCTTC. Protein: CASSGGGQVLGPHYGYTF.

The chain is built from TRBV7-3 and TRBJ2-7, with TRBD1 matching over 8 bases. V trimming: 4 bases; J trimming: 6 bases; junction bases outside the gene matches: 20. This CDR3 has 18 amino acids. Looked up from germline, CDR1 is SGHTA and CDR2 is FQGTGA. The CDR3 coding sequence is TGTGCCAGCAGCTCCCAGCATTTAACAGGGGGAATGGGATGCGAGCAGTACTTC. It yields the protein CASSSQHLTGGMGCEQYF.

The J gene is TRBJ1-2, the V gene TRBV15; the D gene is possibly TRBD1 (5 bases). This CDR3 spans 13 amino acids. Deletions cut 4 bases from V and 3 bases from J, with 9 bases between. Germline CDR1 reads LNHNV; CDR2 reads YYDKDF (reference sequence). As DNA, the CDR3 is TGTGCCACCAGCATGGGGCGCGACTATGGCTACACCTTC. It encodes CATSMGRDYGYTF. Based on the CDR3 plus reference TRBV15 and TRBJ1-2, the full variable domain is DAMVIQNPRYQVTQFGKPVTLSCSQTLNHNVMYWYQQKSSQAPKLLFHYYDKDFNNEADTPDNFQSRRPNTSFCFLDIRSPGLGDTAMYLCATSMGRDYGYTFGSGTRLTVV.

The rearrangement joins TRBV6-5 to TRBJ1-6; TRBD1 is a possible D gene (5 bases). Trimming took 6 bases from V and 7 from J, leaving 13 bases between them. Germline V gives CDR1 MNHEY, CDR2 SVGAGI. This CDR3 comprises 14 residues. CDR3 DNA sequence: TGTGCCAGCAGACCCCAGGGTCAAAATTCACCCCTCCACTTT. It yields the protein CASRPQGQNSPLHF.

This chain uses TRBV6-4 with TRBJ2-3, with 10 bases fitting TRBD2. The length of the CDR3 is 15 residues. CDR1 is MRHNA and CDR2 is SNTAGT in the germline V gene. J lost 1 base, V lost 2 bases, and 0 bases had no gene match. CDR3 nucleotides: TGTGCCAGCAGTGACACTAGCGGGGGCACAGATACGCAGTATTTT. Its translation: CASSDTSGGTDTQYF.

CDR3 DNA sequence: TGCGCCAGCAGCCCGTCCCTGGTTCTAGCGGGGGGCACAGATACGCAGTATTTT. This encodes CASSPSLVLAGGTDTQYF. The chain links TRBV4-3 to TRBJ2-3, with 10 bases lining up with TRBD2. J gave up 1 base and V 4 bases, and 11 bases lay outside the gene matches. Germline CDR1 is LGHNA and CDR2 is YSLEER. The CDR3 consists of 18 residues.

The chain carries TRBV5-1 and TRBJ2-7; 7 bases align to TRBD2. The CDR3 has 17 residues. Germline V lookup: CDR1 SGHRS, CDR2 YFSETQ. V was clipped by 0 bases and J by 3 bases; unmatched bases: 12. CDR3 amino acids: CASSLVGGGLQDYEQYF. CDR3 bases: TGCGCCAGCAGCTTGGTTGGGGGGGGACTACAAGACTACGAGCAGTACTTC.

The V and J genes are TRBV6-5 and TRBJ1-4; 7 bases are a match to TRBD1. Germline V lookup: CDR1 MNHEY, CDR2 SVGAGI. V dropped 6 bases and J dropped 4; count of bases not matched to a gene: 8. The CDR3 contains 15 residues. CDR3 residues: CASRISAGGNEKLFF. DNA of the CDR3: TGTGCCAGCAGGATAAGCGCAGGGGGTAATGAAAAACTGTTTTTT.

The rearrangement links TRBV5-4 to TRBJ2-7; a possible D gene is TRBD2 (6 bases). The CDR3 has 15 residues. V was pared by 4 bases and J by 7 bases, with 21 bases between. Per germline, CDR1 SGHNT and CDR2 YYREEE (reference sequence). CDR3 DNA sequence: TGTGCCAGCAGCCCCGACCCCTCTAGGGAGGAGGAGCAGTACTTC. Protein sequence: CASSPDPSREEEQYF.

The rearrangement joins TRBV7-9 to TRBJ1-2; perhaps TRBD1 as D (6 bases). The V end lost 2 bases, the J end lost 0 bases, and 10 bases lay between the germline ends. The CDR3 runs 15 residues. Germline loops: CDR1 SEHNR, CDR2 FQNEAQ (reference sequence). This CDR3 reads CASSLTTGTNYGYTF. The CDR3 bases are TGTGCCAGCAGCTTAACGACAGGAACTAACTATGGCTACACCTTC.

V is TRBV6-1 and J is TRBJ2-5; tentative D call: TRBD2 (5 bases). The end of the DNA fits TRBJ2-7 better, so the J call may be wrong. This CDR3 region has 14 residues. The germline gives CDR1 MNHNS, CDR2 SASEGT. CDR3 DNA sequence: TGTGCCAGCAGTGTTGGTGGGAGCTCCTACGAGCAGTACTTC. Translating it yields CASSVGGSSYEQYF.

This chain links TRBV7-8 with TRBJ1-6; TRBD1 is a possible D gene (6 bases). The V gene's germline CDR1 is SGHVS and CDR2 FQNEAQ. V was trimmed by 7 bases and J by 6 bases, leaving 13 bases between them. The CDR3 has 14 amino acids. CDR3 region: CASTRQGSNSPLHF. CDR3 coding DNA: TGTGCCAGCACCCGGCAGGGGTCTAATTCACCCCTCCACTTT.

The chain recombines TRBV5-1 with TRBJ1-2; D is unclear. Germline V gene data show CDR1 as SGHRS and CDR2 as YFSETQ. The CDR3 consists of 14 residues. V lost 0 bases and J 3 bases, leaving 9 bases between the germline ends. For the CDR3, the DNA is TGCGCCAGCAGCTTGGCCAGCGCAGACTATGGCTACACCTTC. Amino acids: CASSLASADYGYTF.